What follows describes a single T cell receptor beta chain. This CDR3 is 18 amino acids long. Germline trimming cut 3 bases from V and 0 bases from J; bases unmatched to any gene: 13. Germline CDR1 reads DFQATT; CDR2 reads SNEGSKA (reference sequence). Sample-barcoded 5' priming and a J-beta primer mix drove a second PCR of 7 to 11 cycles. One entry per CDR3 protein, called by TCRdb with MiXCR from the 5' RACE reads. Of about 1.6 million distinct CDR3 sequences listed, approximately 32% are singletons. The source of the sample is a study of blood T cells in healthy people across ages. This chain joins TRBV20-1 and TRBJ2-1, with 8 bases that match TRBD2. This TCR was sampled from a woman aged 30 to 39 in good health. The sequencing sample was made of blood. CDR3 sequence (DNA): TGCAGTGCTAGGGGACTAGTGCTTAGCGTTAGCTCCTACAATGAGCAGTTCTTC. The encoded protein is CSARGLVLSVSSYNEQFF.